This TCR beta chain derives from a study of blood T cell repertoires in COVID-19. Germline V gene data show CDR1 as MDHEN and CDR2 as SYDVKM. This CDR3 spans 17 amino acids. Losses at the gene ends were 6 bases for V and 0 bases for J; bases not matched to a gene: 8. This clone was picked up a small number of times. Individuals drawn from under 30 US areas were roughly 18 to 95 years old. Symptom resolution, clearance, or two negative PCRs marked donors in Cohort 3 as recovered. Original processing methods: By means of reference gene primer amplification, nucleated cell counts were estimated. Only in-frame clones appear in the TCRdb table, and some are missing; sequencing was by immunoSEQ multiplex PCR. That table is the source of V, J and clone size, and D and trimming were worked out from the DNA. The data contain hundreds of thousands of clones, around 88% of them singletons.

The specimen was PBMCs or T cells enriched from blood (not recorded which). The chain carries TRBV28 and TRBJ2-4; 10 nucleotides agree with TRBD2. The clonotype comes from a woman aged 40 to 50 who had recovered from COVID-19. CDR3 DNA sequence: TGTGCCAGCAGCCTAACTAGCGGGAATTTAGCCAAAAACATTCAGTACTTC. This encodes CASSLTSGNLAKNIQYF. The variable domain in full, completed from reference TRBV28 and TRBJ2-4, reads DVKVTQSSRYLVKRTGEKVFLECVQDMDHENMFWYRQDPGLGLRLIYFSYDVKMKEKGDIPEGYSVSREKKERFSLILESASTNQTSMYLCASSLTSGNLAKNIQYFGAGTRLSVL.